This T cell receptor (beta chain) was sequenced during a study of vaccination and CD4 T cells after COVID-19. On the study more broadly: Convalescents were six males and four females, two of them Hispanic. Whole-study findings and limits: Within the convalescent patients, spike mono-reactivity was found in 304 of 307 vaccine-specific clones.

In this sample, this clonotype is medium-sized. Its matching antigen is unknown. Noted treatment: 10-day PBMC culture with coronavirus spike peptide pools or control peptides (ViraFEST assay). V lost 6 bases and J lost 5, with 14 bases in between. Germline lookup yields CDR1 DFQATT and CDR2 SNEGSKA (reference sequence). The CDR3 is made up of 13 amino acids. The Oncomine TCR Beta short-read assay sequenced DNA from cultured CD4+ T cells. Scientists extracted genomic DNA from CD4+ T cells grown in culture. TCRdb itself ran the PCR reads through MiXCR, one entry per CDR3 protein. In the table there are more than 9,000 distinct CDR3 sequences, about 28% of which are singletons.

Sample: CD4+ T cells from blood, cultured in vitro. The receptor was isolated from a human donor who had recovered from COVID-19. V is TRBV20-1 and J is TRBJ1-5; D possibly corresponds to TRBD1 (5 bases). The CDR3, as DNA: TGCAGTGCCGAGAGGGACGGCGATCAGCCCCAGCATTTT. Its translation: CSAERDGDQPQHF.